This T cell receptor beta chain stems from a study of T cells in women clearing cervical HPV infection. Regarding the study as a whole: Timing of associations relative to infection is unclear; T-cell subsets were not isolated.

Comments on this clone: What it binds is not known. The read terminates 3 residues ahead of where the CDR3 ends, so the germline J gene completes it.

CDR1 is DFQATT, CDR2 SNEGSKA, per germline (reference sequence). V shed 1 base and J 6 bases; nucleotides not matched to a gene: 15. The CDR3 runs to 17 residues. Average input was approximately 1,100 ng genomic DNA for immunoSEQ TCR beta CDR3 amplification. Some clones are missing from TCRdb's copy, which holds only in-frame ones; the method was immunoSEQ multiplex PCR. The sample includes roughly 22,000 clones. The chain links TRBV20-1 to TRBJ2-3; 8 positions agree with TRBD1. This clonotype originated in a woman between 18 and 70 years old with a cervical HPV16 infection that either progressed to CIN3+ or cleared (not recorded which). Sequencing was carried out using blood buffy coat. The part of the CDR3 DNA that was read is TGCAGTGCTAGAGGGAACTCGGGACAGGTCGTTTTTGATACG. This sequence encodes CSARGNSGQVVFDT. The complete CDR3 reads CSARGNSGQVVFDTQYF.